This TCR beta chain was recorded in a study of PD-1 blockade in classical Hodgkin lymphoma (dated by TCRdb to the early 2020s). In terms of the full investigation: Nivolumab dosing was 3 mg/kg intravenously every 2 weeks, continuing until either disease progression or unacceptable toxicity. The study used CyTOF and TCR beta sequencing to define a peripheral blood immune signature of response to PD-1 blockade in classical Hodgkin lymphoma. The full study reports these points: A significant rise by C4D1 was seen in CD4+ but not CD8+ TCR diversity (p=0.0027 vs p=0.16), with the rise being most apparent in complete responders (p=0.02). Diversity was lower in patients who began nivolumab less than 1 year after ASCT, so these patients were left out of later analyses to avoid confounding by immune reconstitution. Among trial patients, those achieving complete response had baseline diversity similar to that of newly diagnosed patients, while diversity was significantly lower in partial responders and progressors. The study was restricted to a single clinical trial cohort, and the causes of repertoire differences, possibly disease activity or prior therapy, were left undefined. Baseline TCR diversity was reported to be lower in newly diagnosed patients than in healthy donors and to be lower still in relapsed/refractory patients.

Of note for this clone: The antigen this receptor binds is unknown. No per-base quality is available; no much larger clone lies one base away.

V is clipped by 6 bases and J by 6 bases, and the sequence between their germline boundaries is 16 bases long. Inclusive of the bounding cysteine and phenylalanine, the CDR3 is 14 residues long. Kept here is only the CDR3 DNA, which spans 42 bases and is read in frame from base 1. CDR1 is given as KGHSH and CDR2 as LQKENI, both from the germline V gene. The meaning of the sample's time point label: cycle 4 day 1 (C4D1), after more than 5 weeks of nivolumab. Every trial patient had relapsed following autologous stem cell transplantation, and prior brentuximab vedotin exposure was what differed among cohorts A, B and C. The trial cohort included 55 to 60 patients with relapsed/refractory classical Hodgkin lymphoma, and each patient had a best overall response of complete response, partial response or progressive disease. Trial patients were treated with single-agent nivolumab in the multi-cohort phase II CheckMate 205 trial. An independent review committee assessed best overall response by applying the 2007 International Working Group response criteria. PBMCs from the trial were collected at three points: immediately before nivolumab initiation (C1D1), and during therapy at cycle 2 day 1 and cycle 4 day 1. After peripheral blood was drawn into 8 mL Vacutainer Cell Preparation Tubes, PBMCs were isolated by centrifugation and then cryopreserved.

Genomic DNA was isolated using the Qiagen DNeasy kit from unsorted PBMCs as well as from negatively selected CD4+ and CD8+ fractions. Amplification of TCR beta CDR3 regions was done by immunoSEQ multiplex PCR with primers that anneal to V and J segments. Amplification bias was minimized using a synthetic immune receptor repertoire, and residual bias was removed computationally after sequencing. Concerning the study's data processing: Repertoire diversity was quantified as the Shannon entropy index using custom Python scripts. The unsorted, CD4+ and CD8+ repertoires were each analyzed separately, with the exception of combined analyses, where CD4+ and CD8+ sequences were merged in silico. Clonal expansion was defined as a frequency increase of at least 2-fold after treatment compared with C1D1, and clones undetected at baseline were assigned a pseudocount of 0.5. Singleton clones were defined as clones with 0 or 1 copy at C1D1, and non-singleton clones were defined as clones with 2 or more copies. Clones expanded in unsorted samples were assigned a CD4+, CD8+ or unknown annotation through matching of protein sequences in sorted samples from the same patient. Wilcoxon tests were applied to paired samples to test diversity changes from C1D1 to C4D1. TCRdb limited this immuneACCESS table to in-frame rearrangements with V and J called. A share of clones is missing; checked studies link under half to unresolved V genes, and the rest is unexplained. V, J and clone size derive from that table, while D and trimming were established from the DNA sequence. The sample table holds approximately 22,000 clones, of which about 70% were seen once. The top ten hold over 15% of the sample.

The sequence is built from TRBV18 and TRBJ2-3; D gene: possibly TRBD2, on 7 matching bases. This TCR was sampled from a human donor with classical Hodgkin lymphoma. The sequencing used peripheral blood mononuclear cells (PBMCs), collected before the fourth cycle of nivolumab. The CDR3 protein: CASSPLGGPDTQYF. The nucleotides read TGTGCCAGCTCCCCTTTGGGGGGGCCCGATACGCAGTATTTT.